A single sample gave rise to the 30 T cell receptor beta chains below, sequenced in a study of OX40 agonist ivuxolimab in advanced cancers. Data came from immunoSEQ multiplex PCR; TCRdb stores just in-frame clones and leaves some out. This sample has about 70,000 clones, with roughly 92% found just once. The starting material was CD4+ or CD8+ T cells sorted from blood, obtained in a trial of the OX40 agonist ivuxolimab. These receptors were collected from an adult with an advanced solid tumor such as melanoma, head and neck, liver or kidney cancer.

CDR3 amino acids: CASSVAGTGTYEQYF. The CDR3, as DNA: TGTGCCAGCAGCGTAGCGGGGACAGGGACCTACGAGCAGTACTTC. The gene calls are TRBV9 and TRBJ2-7; TRBD1 aligns across 9 bases. The CDR3 spans 15 residues. Per germline, CDR1 SGDLS and CDR2 YYNGEE. The V gene end was trimmed by 0 bases and the J gene end by 2 bases; junction bases not matched to a gene: 3.

This clone has just a few counts. This chain connects TRBV2 to TRBJ2-2, with 7 nucleotides matching TRBD2. Germline V gene data show CDR1 as SNHLY and CDR2 as FYNNEI. There are 14 residues in the CDR3. With V trimmed by 8 bases and J by 1 base, 4 bases remained unmatched. The CDR3 is CASEGRGNTGELFF. The DNA of the CDR3 is TGTGCCAGCGAGGGGAGGGGGAACACCGGGGAGCTGTTTTTT.

For the CDR3, the DNA is TGTGCCAGCAGCTTATCCCTTAACAGGCCGAACACCGGGGAGCTGTTTTTT. As protein: CASSLSLNRPNTGELFF. The genes are TRBV7-9 and TRBJ2-2, with D tentatively TRBD1 (5 bases). This CDR3 comprises 17 residues. CDR1 SEHNR and CDR2 FQNEAQ come from the germline V gene (reference sequence). V shed 2 bases and J shed 0 bases, with 13 bases lying between them.

The rearrangement uses TRBV4-2 and TRBJ2-7; D is uncertain. CDR3 length: 13 amino acids. CDR1 and CDR2 (germline): LGHNA, YNFKEQ. V lost 3 bases to trimming and J lost 3 bases, with 9 bases between them. The CDR3 loop reads CASSHGRIYEQYF. CDR3 nucleotides: TGTGCCAGCAGCCACGGCAGAATCTACGAGCAGTACTTC.

The V call is TRBV27, the J call TRBJ2-4; 7 nucleotides agree with TRBD1. Germline trimming cut 1 base from V and 8 bases from J; bases unmatched to any gene: 2. The CDR3 runs 13 residues. Germline values: CDR1 MNHEY, CDR2 SMNVEV (reference sequence). The CDR3 loop is CASSLWTGDIQYF. As DNA, the CDR3 is TGTGCCAGCAGTTTATGGACAGGAGACATTCAGTACTTC.

This clone was counted many times. The chain links TRBV4-1 to TRBJ1-5; D not certain. Trimming took off 5 bases at V and 4 bases at J, with 21 bases between the two ends. From germline, CDR1 is MGHRA and CDR2 YSYEKL. The CDR3 is made up of 17 amino acids. The CDR3 reads CASSYYWEGLANQPQHF. In DNA form, the CDR3 reads TGCGCCAGCAGCTACTACTGGGAGGGCCTAGCAAATCAGCCCCAGCATTTT.

The chain combines TRBV4-1 with TRBJ1-1; D gene unclear. The V end lost 4 bases, the J end lost 6 bases, and 21 bases lay between the germline ends. Germline V CDR1 and CDR2: MGHRA, YSYEKL. The CDR3 consists of 16 residues. The CDR3 spells CASSPLGTSAWAEAFF. CDR3 sequence (DNA): TGCGCCAGCAGCCCCCTCGGCACTTCCGCTTGGGCTGAAGCTTTCTTT.

This clone was detected only a few times. The J gene is TRBJ1-5, the V gene TRBV9; D is perhaps TRBD1 (6 bases). The ends were cut back, 0 bases at V and 2 bases at J, with 9 bases in the middle. The CDR3 sequence is 15 residues long. The germline CDR1 and CDR2 sequences are SGDLS and YYNGEE. The CDR3 DNA follows: TGTGCCAGCAGCGTAGGGGCAGGGGGCAATCAGCCCCAGCATTTT. Translation gives CASSVGAGGNQPQHF.

The chain links TRBV27 to TRBJ1-1; no definite D call. This CDR3 has 13 residues. From germline, CDR1 is MNHEY and CDR2 SMNVEV (reference sequence). Trimming removed 8 bases from V and 0 bases from J, with 10 bases in between. The CDR3: CASLRDMNTEAFF. CDR3 DNA sequence: TGTGCCAGCCTCCGAGACATGAACACTGAAGCTTTCTTT.

The chain employs TRBV27 and TRBJ2-7; D might be TRBD2 (6 bases). From germline, CDR1 is MNHEY and CDR2 SMNVEV (reference sequence). The V end was cut by 6 bases, the J end by 6 bases, with 9 bases between. The CDR3 covers 11 residues. The CDR3 sequence is CASSPGGEQYF. The CDR3, as DNA: TGTGCCAGCAGCCCCGGGGGCGAGCAGTACTTC.

The chain employs TRBV27 and TRBJ2-7; 10 bases align to TRBD1. The V segment lost 8 bases and the J segment 3 bases; nucleotides outside the gene matches: 10. CDR1 and CDR2 (germline): MNHEY, SMNVEV (reference sequence). The CDR3 sequence is 15 residues long. CDR3 nucleotide sequence: TGTGCCAGCGGGCTCGACAGGGGGCGAGACTACGAGCAGTACTTC. Translation: CASGLDRGRDYEQYF.

V usage is TRBV13 and J usage is TRBJ2-7; a possible D gene is TRBD1 (5 bases). Trimming took off 5 bases at V and 2 bases at J, with 13 bases between the two ends. This CDR3 has 14 amino acids. Germline V gene sequence: CDR1 PRHDT, CDR2 FYEKMQ (reference sequence). Here the CDR3 reads CASSPRTSTYEQYF. The CDR3 coding sequence is TGTGCCAGCAGCCCCCGGACATCAACCTACGAGCAGTACTTC.

This chain uses TRBV4-1 with TRBJ2-5; D may be TRBD1 (5 bases). The end of the DNA is better explained by TRBJ2-7, so the J call may be wrong. Germline CDR1 is MGHRA and CDR2 is YSYEKL. CDR3 length equals 15 residues. CDR3 in amino acids: CASSPRATGSYEQYF. The CDR3 DNA reads TGCGCCAGCAGCCCCCGGGCTACAGGTTCCTACGAGCAGTACTTC.

The gene calls are TRBV7-6 and TRBJ2-7; 10 bases are a match to TRBD1. CDR1 is SGHVS and CDR2 is FNYEAQ in the germline V gene. The CDR3 has 15 amino acids. The J segment lost 7 bases and the V segment lost 4 bases, leaving 10 bases of the junction unmatched. This CDR3 reads CASSSIAGTGEEQYF. The CDR3 DNA follows: TGTGCCAGCAGCTCCATCGCCGGGACAGGGGAAGAGCAGTACTTC.

The chain uses TRBV5-1 and TRBJ1-2, with unresolved D. The germline V gene encodes CDR1 SGHRS and CDR2 YFSETQ. Trimming shortened V by 0 bases and J by 4 bases, and 13 bases separated the two germline ends. The CDR3 contains 15 residues. The CDR3 sequence is CASSLGSGPGYGYTF. The CDR3 region has the DNA TGCGCCAGCAGCTTGGGTAGTGGACCTGGCTATGGCTACACCTTC.

The J gene is TRBJ1-4, the V gene TRBV7-9; D uncertain. V gave up 1 base and J gave up 4 bases, with 7 bases separating them. The CDR3 runs to 14 residues. Germline V gene data show CDR1 as SEHNR and CDR2 as FQNEAQ (reference sequence). The CDR3: CASSLVTGNEKLFF. In DNA, the CDR3 is TGTGCCAGCAGCTTAGTGACGGGTAATGAAAAACTGTTTTTT.

The V gene is TRBV25-1, the J gene TRBJ2-7, with D possibly being TRBD1 (5 bases). V shed 5 bases and J shed 7 bases, with 9 bases lying between them. Looked up from germline, CDR1 is MGHDK and CDR2 is SYGVNS. The CDR3 contains 11 residues. Here the CDR3 reads CASSYKGEQYF. The CDR3 DNA reads TGTGCCAGCAGTTATAAGGGGGAGCAGTACTTC.

This chain connects TRBV4-2 to TRBJ2-7; 11 positions match TRBD2. Trimming took 5 bases from V and 2 from J; bases not matched to a gene: 2. The CDR3 is 14 amino acids. Germline lookup yields CDR1 LGHNA and CDR2 YNFKEQ. CDR3 amino acids: CASSYSGGAYEQYF. CDR3 nucleotides: TGTGCCAGCAGCTATAGCGGGGGGGCCTACGAGCAGTACTTC.

V is TRBV7-9 and J is TRBJ2-4; 9 nucleotides align to TRBD1. Per germline, CDR1 SEHNR and CDR2 FQNEAQ (reference sequence). V lost 2 bases and J lost 5; bases outside the gene matches: 7. CDR3 length: 16 amino acids. The CDR3 is CASSLTGTGRENIQYF. As DNA, the CDR3 is TGTGCCAGCAGCTTAACCGGGACAGGGAGGGAAAACATTCAGTACTTC.

The chain combines TRBV7-2 with TRBJ2-3, with D perhaps assigned TRBD1 or TRBD2 (5 bases each). The CDR3 consists of 16 residues. The V gene's germline CDR1 is SGHTA and CDR2 FQGNSA. Between the trimmed V and J ends, which lost 6 bases and 5 bases, there was a span of 21 bases. The DNA of the CDR3 is TGTGCCAGCAGTTTGGGGGTCTCGATCTCCCTAGATACGCAGTATTTT. It translates to CASSLGVSISLDTQYF.

The chain joins TRBV13 to TRBJ1-2, with 7 positions matching TRBD1. This CDR3 contains 14 residues. Germline lookup yields CDR1 PRHDT and CDR2 FYEKMQ (reference sequence). V trimming: 5 bases; J trimming: 4 bases; junction bases outside the gene matches: 7. In nucleotides, the CDR3 is TGTGCCAGCAGCCACACCACAGGGGCCTATGGCTACACCTTC. Translated, it gives CASSHTTGAYGYTF.

CDR3 nucleotide sequence: TGTGCCAGCAGTGCTGGACCCTCCTACGAGCAGTACTTC. It is translated as CASSAGPSYEQYF. The chain has TRBV6-1 and TRBJ2-7; D is ambiguous. CDR1 is MNHNS and CDR2 is SASEGT in the germline V gene. The CDR3 is 13 amino acids. Trimming cost V 4 bases and J 0 bases, with 7 bases left between them.

This rearrangement joins TRBV7-6 to TRBJ1-2; tentative D call: TRBD1 (6 bases). CDR1 and CDR2 (germline): SGHVS, FNYEAQ. V lost 1 base to trimming and J lost 0 bases, with 12 bases between them. This CDR3 region has 16 residues. CDR3 DNA: TGTGCCAGCAGCTTAGGTTACAGGGCAGCTAACTATGGCTACACCTTC. It translates to CASSLGYRAANYGYTF.

The rearrangement joins TRBV4-2 to TRBJ2-5; 7 bases are a match to TRBD2. Germline V gene lookup returns CDR1 LGHNA and CDR2 YNFKEQ. The CDR3 totals 17 residues. The V segment lost 0 bases and the J segment 2 bases; nucleotides outside the gene matches: 9. The CDR3 loop reads CASSQEARTSEQETQYF. The CDR3 DNA follows: TGTGCCAGCAGCCAAGAGGCTAGAACTAGCGAACAAGAGACCCAGTACTTC.

The chain employs TRBV27 and TRBJ2-7; the D gene is possibly TRBD2 (5 bases). V dropped 5 bases and J dropped 2 bases, with 13 bases sitting between them. The germline V gene has CDR1 MNHEY and CDR2 SMNVEV (reference sequence). This CDR3 has 14 amino acids. The CDR3 DNA sequence: TGTGCCAGCAGTCCCCGTGTGGGAGCCTACGAGCAGTACTTC. This translates into CASSPRVGAYEQYF.

The V call is TRBV7-9, the J call TRBJ1-1; 8 nucleotides match TRBD1. In germline, CDR1 is SEHNR, CDR2 FQNEAQ (reference sequence). J was trimmed by 5 bases and V by 5 bases; bases with no gene match: 7. The CDR3 has 14 residues. The CDR3 nucleotides are TGTGCCAGCAGCCTGACAGGGGCAGGTACTGAAGCTTTCTTT. Residues: CASSLTGAGTEAFF.

The chain combines TRBV7-9 with TRBJ2-1; D ambiguous. Trimming removed 5 bases from V and 8 bases from J, with 10 bases in between. There are 12 residues in the CDR3. Germline lookup yields CDR1 SEHNR and CDR2 FQNEAQ (reference sequence). As DNA, the CDR3 is TGTGCCAGCAGCCTGACTTCGGATGAGCAGTTCTTC. Protein sequence: CASSLTSDEQFF.

J is TRBJ1-2 and V is TRBV7-8; D possibly corresponds to TRBD1 (5 bases). This CDR3 is built from 12 residues. Per the germline V gene, CDR1 is SGHVS and CDR2 is FQNEAQ. V gave up 5 bases and J gave up 3 bases, with 7 bases separating them. CDR3: CASSQGDYGYTF. The DNA of the CDR3 is TGTGCCAGCAGCCAAGGGGACTATGGCTACACCTTC. The full variable domain, rest sourced from reference TRBV7-8 and TRBJ1-2, is GAGVSQSPRYKVAKRGQDVALRCDPISGHVSLFWYQQALGQGPEFLTYFQNEAQLDKSGLPSDRFFAERPEGSVSTLKIQRTQQEDSAVYLCASSQGDYGYTFGSGTRLTVV.

The chain uses TRBV25-1 and TRBJ2-5; no definite D call. The CDR3 is made up of 14 amino acids. Germline loops: CDR1 MGHDK, CDR2 SYGVNS. V lost 1 base and J 5 bases, leaving 11 bases between the germline ends. For the CDR3, the DNA is TGTGCCAGCAGTGAATTGGTAGGACCTGAGACCCAGTACTTC. As protein: CASSELVGPETQYF.

The V gene is TRBV4-1, the J gene TRBJ2-7, with 7 bases lining up with TRBD1. The CDR3 runs 16 residues. Germline V gene sequence: CDR1 MGHRA, CDR2 YSYEKL. The V segment lost 0 bases and the J segment 0 bases; nucleotides outside the gene matches: 5. The CDR3 spells CASSQDRTGISYEQYF. CDR3 nucleotides: TGCGCCAGCAGCCAAGATAGGACAGGAATCTCCTACGAGCAGTACTTC.